This TCR beta chain was captured in a study of T cell repertoires in cytomegalovirus infection. Across the whole study: TCR beta signatures that were public indicated CMV infection and matching HLA type. Study findings and constraints: Ex vivo, HLA-C-restricted CMV-specific TCR beta clonotypes prevailed over the rest of the response.

In TCRdb, the reads were re-called with MiXCR into one record per CDR3 protein. The sample records about 740,000 distinct CDR3 sequences, 35% to 40% being singletons. About this clonotype: The target antigen is unknown.

Trimming left V 1 base short and J 3 bases short, with 8 bases between. Germline loops: CDR1 MNHEY, CDR2 SMNVEV (reference sequence). CDR3 length equals 14 residues. Sequencing was carried out using PBMCs. The clonotype was recovered from a human donor in good health (CMV status not recorded). Some clones in this sample may be carry-over from other donors' samples. V gene TRBV27 combines with J gene TRBJ2-3; TRBD1 might be the D (6 bases). The CDR3 nucleotides are TGTGCCAGCAGTTTATGGACAGATACAGATACGCAGTATTTT. It translates to CASSLWTDTDTQYF.